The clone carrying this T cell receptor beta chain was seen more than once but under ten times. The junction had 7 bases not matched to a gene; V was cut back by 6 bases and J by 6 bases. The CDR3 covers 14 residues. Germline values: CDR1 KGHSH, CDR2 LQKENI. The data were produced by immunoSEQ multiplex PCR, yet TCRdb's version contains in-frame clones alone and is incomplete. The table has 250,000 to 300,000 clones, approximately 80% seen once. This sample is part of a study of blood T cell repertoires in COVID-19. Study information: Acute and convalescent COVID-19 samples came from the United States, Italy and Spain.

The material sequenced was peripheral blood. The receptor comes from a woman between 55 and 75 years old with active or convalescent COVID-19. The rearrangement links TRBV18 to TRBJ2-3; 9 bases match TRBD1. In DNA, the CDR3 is TGTGCCAGCTCGCGACAGGGGGGGAAGGATACGCAGTATTTT. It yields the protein CASSRQGGKDTQYF. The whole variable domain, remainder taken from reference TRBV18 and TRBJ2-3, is NAGVMQNPRHLVRRRGQEARLRCSPMKGHSHVYWYRQLPEEGLKFMVYLQKENIIDESGMPKERFSAEFPKEGPSILRIQQVVRGDSAAYFCASSRQGGKDTQYFGPGTRLTVL.